This T cell receptor beta chain stems from a study of cytomegalovirus exposure and HLA in healthy donors. CDR3 size: 17 residues. Germline CDR1 reads MDHEN; CDR2 reads SYDVKM. Unmatched junction bases numbered 12, after V lost 5 bases and J lost 1 base. PCR primers comprised 60 Vbeta and 13 Jbeta primers. TCRdb's table, derived via immunoSEQ multiplex PCR, lists solely in-frame clones and lacks some. Of about 140,000 clones in the sample, over 80% were seen once. Material: PBMCs. The chain recombines TRBV28 with TRBJ2-7, with 9 bases matching TRBD2. This clonotype was sampled from a female donor in good health and CMV-seronegative. The chain's CDR3 is CASSLPSRSGRSYEQYF. In DNA form, the CDR3 reads TGTGCCAGCAGTCTACCCTCCCGGAGCGGGAGGTCCTACGAGCAGTACTTC. Drawing the rest from reference TRBV28 and TRBJ2-7, the complete variable domain is DVKVTQSSRYLVKRTGEKVFLECVQDMDHENMFWYRQDPGLGLRLIYFSYDVKMKEKGDIPEGYSVSREKKERFSLILESASTNQTSMYLCASSLPSRSGRSYEQYFGPGTRLTVT.